The rows below give T cell receptor beta chains drawn from one sample of a study. TCRdb analysed the 5' RACE reads with MiXCR anew, one entry per CDR3 protein. The repertoire holds roughly 44,000 distinct CDR3 sequences, with 25% to 30% as singletons. Sample: memory CD4+ T cells sorted from a lymph node. The source of these receptors is a female donor with breast cancer. Both conserved end residues are part of each CDR3.

J gene	V gene	CDR3 protein
TRBJ2-5	TRBV9	CASSSRLAGVETQYF
TRBJ2-3	TRBV7-6	CASSLGGIGTDTQYF
TRBJ2-5	TRBV5-1	CASSLGLAGEETQYF
TRBJ2-3	TRBV5-1	CASSPDGGRGTDTQYF
TRBJ1-4	TRBV4-2	CASSQGQGNEKLFF
TRBJ1-5	TRBV6-6	CTSSYSGGYSNQPQHF
TRBJ2-1	TRBV13	CASSSRVAGEDEQFF
TRBJ1-4	TRBV2	CASKRTESTNEKLFF
TRBJ2-2	TRBV5-1	CASSFARDTGELFF
TRBJ2-2	TRBV6-2/TRBV6-3	CASSFRGGTGELFF
TRBJ1-4	TRBV4-1	CASSQWDSPNEKLFF
TRBJ1-1	TRBV5-7	CASSRTFNTEAFF
TRBJ2-7	TRBV12-3/TRBV12-4	CASSMTGGEQYF
TRBJ2-3	TRBV20-1	CSRRQGADTQYF
TRBJ2-3	TRBV2	CASSPSQGLTDTQYF
TRBJ1-1	TRBV13	CASSWGQNTEAFF
TRBJ2-3	TRBV4-1	CASSQGTSGGTDTQYF
TRBJ1-1	TRBV18	CASSGGVNTEAFF
TRBJ2-1	TRBV5-1	CASSLGSPHNEQFF
TRBJ2-1	TRBV7-9	CASSPPDFGANEQFF
TRBJ2-1	TRBV12-3/TRBV12-4	CASTIAGGLNEQFF
TRBJ2-7	TRBV12-3/TRBV12-4	CASSTGSDYEQYF
TRBJ2-1	TRBV4-2	CASSQDSSTSGSYNPEQFF
TRBJ2-6	TRBV2	CASSPQGSGANVLTF
TRBJ2-1	TRBV12-3/TRBV12-4	CASRQAGGPTNEQFF
TRBJ1-5	TRBV30	CAWSLKGSQPQHF
TRBJ2-1	TRBV10-1	CASSVGQGFRSRNEQFF
TRBJ2-1	TRBV7-7	CASSRAGNNEQFF
TRBJ2-5	TRBV5-1	CASSPSRTGTLQETQYF
TRBJ2-1	TRBV28	CASSLGRVRGNEQFF
TRBJ1-5	TRBV12-3/TRBV12-4	CASTLGVNQPQHF
TRBJ2-3	TRBV6-5	CASSYDTDTQYF
TRBJ2-7	TRBV7-9	CASTKDAAYEQYF
TRBJ1-5	TRBV27	CASSLSGGRNQPQHF
TRBJ2-2	TRBV12-3/TRBV12-4	CASSFAVNAGELFF
TRBJ2-7	TRBV5-1	CASSPQGLAGPSYEQYF
TRBJ1-4	TRBV7-9	CASSPKGATNEKLFF
TRBJ2-7	TRBV4-1	CASSQVLAGTYEQYF
TRBJ2-2	TRBV28	CASREEKGPGEPFF
TRBJ2-7	TRBV20-1	CSARPRTGWAYEQYF
TRBJ2-3	TRBV7-2	CASSLVSGGRADTQYF
TRBJ2-5	TRBV20-1	CSARDPATSAQETQYF
TRBJ2-7	TRBV10-2	CASHPAEQGITYEQYF
TRBJ2-1	TRBV5-8	CASSPGPTIRNEQFF
TRBJ2-3	TRBV5-1	CASSNPSTDTQYF
TRBJ1-5	TRBV5-1	CASSLGEGQGHQPQHF
TRBJ1-5	TRBV12-3/TRBV12-4	CASSFEIDQPQHF
TRBJ2-5	TRBV5-5	CASSFRTLEETQYF
TRBJ2-1	TRBV14	CASSQGSSGRVYNEQFF
TRBJ1-5	TRBV7-2	CASSSQGNSNQPQHF
TRBJ2-1	TRBV5-1	CASSLAQGGSEQFF